This T cell receptor beta chain is from a study of vaccination effects on CD4 cells after COVID-19 (dated by TCRdb to between 2021 and 2024). Context from the whole study: Each participant received two doses of an mRNA SARS-CoV-2 vaccine, either BNT162b2 or mRNA-1273. The Oncomine TCR Beta short-read assay on an Illumina iSeq 100 was used to sequence cultures from other donors in the study. In a couple of convalescent patients, pre-vaccine samples were collected 16 days and one week ahead of the first dose, 142 and 148 days after COVID-19 diagnosis. SARS-CoV-2 spike-specific CD4+ TCR repertoires were compared before and after mRNA vaccination in COVID-19 convalescent patients and in infection-naive vaccine recipients. A total of nine to ten COVID-19 convalescent patients and a handful of SARS-CoV-2-naive healthy vaccine recipients were included in the full study. Broader findings and caveats from the paper: In convalescent patients, the post-vaccine spike-reactive repertoire was composed mainly of new vaccine-induced clones that were largely distinct from infection-induced clones. At late post-vaccination timepoints, both infection-induced and vaccine-induced clones showed marked clonal contraction, consistent with waning T cell responses. Only a small number of convalescent patients were included, and no early post-infection timepoints were available, which limited the study.

A note on this clone: Its antigen remains unidentified. Base qualities were left out, and no much larger clone turns up one base away.

The ViraFEST assay stimulated PBMC with viral peptide pools and then used TCR sequencing to identify antigen-specific CD4+ T cell clonotypes by expansion. After less than eleven days of culture, CD4+ T cells were isolated with the EasySep CD4+ T cell isolation kit. PCR-confirmed SARS-CoV-2 infection had occurred in convalescent patients between March and December 2020, before the Alpha, Beta and Delta variants emerged in the United States. About 2.1 million PBMC per well were cultured with about 9.6 ug/ml peptides in IMDM containing roughly 5% human AB serum, 8.5 to 10 IU/ml IL-2 and gentamicin. On days 3 and 7, half of the culture medium was replaced with fresh IL-2-containing medium. Each peptide stimulation condition was cultured in triplicate wells unless otherwise noted. Using Ficoll-Paque Plus gradient centrifugation, PBMC were separated from whole blood and then either used fresh or cryopreserved at -140C. The QIAamp micro DNA kit was used to extract genomic DNA from the cultured CD4+ T cells.

Libraries were prepared through the immunoSEQ multiplex PCR assay. TCR beta CDR3 sequencing was performed on DNA from the cultured, isolated CD4+ T cells. In the authors' own workflow: The analysis removed non-productive TCR sequences, trimmed reads to the CDR3 region, and retained only CDR3s that were 7 or more amino acids long. Antigen-specific clonotypes were identified using the MANAFEST web app by comparison of expansion in peptide wells against reference cultures. To count as positive, a clone had to show expansion at FDR<0.05 compared with the reference and with all other wells, an odds ratio above 5, and a frequency above 0.1% in two replicate wells. Clonotypes significantly expanded in SARS-CoV-2 spike wells and in at least one common cold coronavirus spike condition were defined as cross-reactive. CDR3 similarity was assessed by Levenshtein distance with the stringdist R package, and unrooted trees were built with ape in R 3.6.1. This is the immuneACCESS table as TCRdb keeps it, with only in-frame sequences that have V and J called. A part of the clones is gone; compared with another copy, unresolved V genes explain less than half, and the rest is unexplained. V, J and clone size reflect that table, while D and trimming were determined from the DNA. Counted in this sample were 40,000 or so clones; around 70% of them appeared once. The ten largest clones take up 25% to 40% of the sample.

V is clipped by 3 bases and J by 3 bases, and the sequence between their germline boundaries is 13 bases long. Based on the germline V gene (reference sequence), the CDR1 and CDR2 sequences are DFQATT and SNEGSKA. Spanning cysteine to phenylalanine, the CDR3 consists of 14 amino acids. Only the CDR3 DNA stays, 42 bases, in frame from base 1. The chain joins TRBV20-1 to TRBJ2-3, and perhaps TRBD1 as D gene, on 5 matching bases. The sample was CD4+ T cells from PBMCs cultured with a peptide pool, taken before COVID-19 vaccination. The source is a human donor who had a prior SARS-CoV-2 infection. The sequenced DNA: TGCAGTGCTAGTGGGCAGGGCCCGACAGATACGCAGTATTTT. The resulting protein is CSASGQGPTDTQYF.